These T cell receptor beta chains were read from a single sample in a study of shared clonotypes between healthy human individuals. Sequencing used immunoSEQ multiplex PCR; TCRdb keeps in-frame clones, though not all of them. Found here are about 2.4 million clones, more than 85% of them singletons; the top ten hold approximately 0.37%. The sequencing input was naive CD4+ T cells from PBMCs. Receptors originate from a man in his late teens or twenties in good health. Some clones in this sample may be carry-over from other donors' samples. Both conserved end residues are part of each CDR3. The D gene is left open where the match is weak. The size entry is marked missing in some rows and otherwise reads once, few, many or a size class.

v_gene	d_gene	j_gene	abundance	CDR3nt	CDR3aa
TRBV7-9	-	TRBJ2-7	-	TGTGCCAGCAGCTTTTACGGGGACGGAGCCTCCTACGAGCAGTACTTC	CASSFYGDGASYEQYF
TRBV28	TRBD2	TRBJ2-5	-	TGTGCCAGCAAGCGTAGCGGGAACCAAGAGACCCAGTACTTC	CASKRSGNQETQYF
TRBV28	TRBD1	TRBJ1-1	-	TGTGCCAGCAGTTACCGGGGCAGGGGGCACTCTGAAGCTTTCTTT	CASSYRGRGHSEAFF
TRBV11-2	TRBD1	TRBJ2-7	-	TGTGCCAGCAGCATGAGGCTCGGACAGGGCCTCGAGCAGTACTTC	CASSMRLGQGLEQYF
TRBV4-1	-	TRBJ2-1	-	TGCGCCAGCAGCCAGGAAGGAAATGAGCAGTTCTTC	CASSQEGNEQFF
TRBV28	-	TRBJ2-1	-	TGTGCCAGCAGTTTAATCGGGAGCCGGAATGAGCAGTTCTTC	CASSLIGSRNEQFF
TRBV9	-	TRBJ2-7	-	TGTGCCAGCAGCGTAGAAGGAGAGGCAGGAGTCTGGGAGCAGTACTTC	CASSVEGEAGVWEQYF
TRBV5-1	-	TRBJ2-7	-	TGCGCCAGCAGCTTGGTTTATTTGAACAGGAACTACGAGCAGTACTTC	CASSLVYLNRNYEQYF
TRBV28	-	TRBJ1-4	-	TGTGCCAGCAGTTCCCCTTCTCCGGGATTATCTAATGAAAAACTGTTTTTT	CASSSPSPGLSNEKLFF
TRBV29-1	TRBD1	TRBJ2-3	once	TGCAGCGTTGAAGAACACAGGGGGCTTGGCGCCGATACGCAGTATTTT	CSVEEHRGLGADTQYF
TRBV13	-	TRBJ2-6	-	TGTGCCAGCACCGTCCGGACGGGTGGGCAAGGAGCTGGGGCCAACGTCCTGACTTTC	CASTVRTGGQGAGANVLTF
TRBV9	-	TRBJ1-1	few	TGTGCCAGCAGCGTAGATAACGGCATGAACACTGAAGCTTTCTTT	CASSVDNGMNTEAFF
TRBV28	TRBD1	TRBJ1-4	-	TGTGCCAGCAGCTTATGGGACAGGGGGATTCCTAATGAAAAACTGTTTTTT	CASSLWDRGIPNEKLFF
TRBV28	-	TRBJ2-7	-	TGTGCCAGCAGTCGCCAATACGAGCAGTACTTC	CASSRQYEQYF
TRBV28	-	TRBJ2-3	-	TGTGCCAGCAGTTTATCGGGGGTGACAGATACGCAGTATTTT	CASSLSGVTDTQYF